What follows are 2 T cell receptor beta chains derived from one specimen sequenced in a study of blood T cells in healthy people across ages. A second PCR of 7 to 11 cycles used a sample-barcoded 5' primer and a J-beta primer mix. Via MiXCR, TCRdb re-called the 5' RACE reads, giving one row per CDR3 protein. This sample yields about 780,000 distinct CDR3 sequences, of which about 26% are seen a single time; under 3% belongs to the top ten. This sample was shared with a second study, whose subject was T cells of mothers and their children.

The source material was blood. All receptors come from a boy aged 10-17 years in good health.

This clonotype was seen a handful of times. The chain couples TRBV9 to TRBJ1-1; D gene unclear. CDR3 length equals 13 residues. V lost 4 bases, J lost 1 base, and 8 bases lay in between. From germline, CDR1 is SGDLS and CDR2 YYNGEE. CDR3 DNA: TGTGCCAGCAGCCCGATGGGGAACACTGAAGCTTTCTTT. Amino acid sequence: CASSPMGNTEAFF. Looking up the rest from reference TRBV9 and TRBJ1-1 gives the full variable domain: DSGVTQTPKHLITATGQRVTLRCSPRSGDLSVYWYQQSLDQGLQFLIQYYNGEERAKGNILERFSAQQFPDLHSELNLSSLELGDSALYFCASSPMGNTEAFFGQGTRLTVV.

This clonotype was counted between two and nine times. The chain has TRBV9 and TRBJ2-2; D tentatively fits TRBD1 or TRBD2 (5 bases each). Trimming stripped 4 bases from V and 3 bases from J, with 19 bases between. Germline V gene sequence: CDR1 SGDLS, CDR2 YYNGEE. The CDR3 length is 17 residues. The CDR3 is CASSTPRGGTYTGELFF. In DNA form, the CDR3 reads TGTGCCAGCAGCACCCCACGGGGCGGTACATACACCGGGGAGCTGTTTTTT.